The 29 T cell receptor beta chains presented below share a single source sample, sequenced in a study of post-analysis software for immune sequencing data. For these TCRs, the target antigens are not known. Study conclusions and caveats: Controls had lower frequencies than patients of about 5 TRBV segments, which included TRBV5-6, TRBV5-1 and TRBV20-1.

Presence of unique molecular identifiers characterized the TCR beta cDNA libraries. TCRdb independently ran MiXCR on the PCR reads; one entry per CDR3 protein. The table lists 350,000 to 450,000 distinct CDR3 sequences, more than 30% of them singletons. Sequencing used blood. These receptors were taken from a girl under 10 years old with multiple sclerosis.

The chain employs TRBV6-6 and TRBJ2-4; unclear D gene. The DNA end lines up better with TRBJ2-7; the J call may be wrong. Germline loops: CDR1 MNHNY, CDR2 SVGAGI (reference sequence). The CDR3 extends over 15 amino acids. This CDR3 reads CASSYQLRAGYEQYF. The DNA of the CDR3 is TGTGCCAGCAGTTACCAACTTCGCGCAGGCTACGAGCAGTACTTC.

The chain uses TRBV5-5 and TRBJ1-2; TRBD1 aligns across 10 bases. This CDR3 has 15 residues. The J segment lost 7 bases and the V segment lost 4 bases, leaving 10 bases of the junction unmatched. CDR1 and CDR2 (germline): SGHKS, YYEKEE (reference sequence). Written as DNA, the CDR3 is TGTGCCAGCAGCGTTTACTCCGGGGACAGGGGTGGCTACACCTTC. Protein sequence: CASSVYSGDRGGYTF.

CDR3 amino acids: CAISDRRGGSTEAFF. DNA for the CDR3: TGTGCCATCAGCGATCGCCGGGGTGGTAGTACTGAAGCTTTCTTT. The rearrangement joins TRBV10-3 to TRBJ1-1; D gene uncertain. From germline, CDR1 is ENHRY and CDR2 SYGVKD. CDR3 length equals 15 residues. Trimming stripped 6 bases from V and 5 bases from J, with 19 bases between.

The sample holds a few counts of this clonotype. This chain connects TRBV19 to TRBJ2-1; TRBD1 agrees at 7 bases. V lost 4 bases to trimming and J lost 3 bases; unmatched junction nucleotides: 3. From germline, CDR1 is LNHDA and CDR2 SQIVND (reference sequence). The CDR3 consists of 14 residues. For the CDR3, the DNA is TGTGCCAGTAGTAAGGGGGCCGGCTACAATGAGCAGTTCTTC. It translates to CASSKGAGYNEQFF.

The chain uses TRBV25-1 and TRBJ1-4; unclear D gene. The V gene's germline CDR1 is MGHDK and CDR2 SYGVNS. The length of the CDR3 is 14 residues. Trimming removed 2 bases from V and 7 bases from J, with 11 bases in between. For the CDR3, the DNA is TGTGCCAGCAGTGAACCCACCGCCACTGAAAAACTGTTTTTT. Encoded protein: CASSEPTATEKLFF. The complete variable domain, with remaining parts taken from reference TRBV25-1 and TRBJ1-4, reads EADIYQTPRYLVIGTGKKITLECSQTMGHDKMYWYQQDPGMELHLIHYSYGVNSTEKGDLSSESTVSRIRTEHFPLTLESARPSHTSQYLCASSEPTATEKLFFGSGTQLSVL.

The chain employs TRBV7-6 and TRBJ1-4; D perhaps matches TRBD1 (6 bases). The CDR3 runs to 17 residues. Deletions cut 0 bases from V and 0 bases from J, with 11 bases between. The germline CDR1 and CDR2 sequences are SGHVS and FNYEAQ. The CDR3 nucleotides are TGTGCCAGCAGCTTAGCCCGAAGGACAGCAACTAATGAAAAACTGTTTTTT. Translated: CASSLARRTATNEKLFF.

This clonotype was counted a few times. The CDR3 protein is CAISESWGSNEQFF. The CDR3 DNA sequence: TGTGCCATCAGTGAGTCTTGGGGGTCCAATGAGCAGTTCTTC. This sequence joins TRBV10-3 and TRBJ2-1, with D possibly called TRBD1 or TRBD2 (5 bases each). The germline V gene has CDR1 ENHRY and CDR2 SYGVKD. V was trimmed by 0 bases and J by 6 bases, leaving 9 bases between them. This CDR3 contains 14 residues.

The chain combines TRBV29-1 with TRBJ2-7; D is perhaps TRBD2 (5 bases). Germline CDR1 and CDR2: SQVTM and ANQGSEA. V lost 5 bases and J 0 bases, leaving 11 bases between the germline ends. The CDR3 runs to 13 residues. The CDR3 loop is CSVTSKSSYEQYF. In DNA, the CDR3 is TGCAGCGTTACTAGTAAGAGCTCCTACGAGCAGTACTTC.

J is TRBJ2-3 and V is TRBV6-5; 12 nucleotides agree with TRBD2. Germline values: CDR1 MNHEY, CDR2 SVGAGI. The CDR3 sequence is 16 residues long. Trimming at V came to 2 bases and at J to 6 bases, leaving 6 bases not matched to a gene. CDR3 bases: TGTGCCAGCAGTTACCTAGCGGGAGGGCCTGTTGATACGCAGTATTTT. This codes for CASSYLAGGPVDTQYF.

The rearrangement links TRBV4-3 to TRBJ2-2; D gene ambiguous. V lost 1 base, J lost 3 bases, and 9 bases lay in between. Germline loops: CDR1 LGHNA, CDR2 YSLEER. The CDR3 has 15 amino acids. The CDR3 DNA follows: TGCGCCAGCAGCCAAGTTGAGGCCTACACCGGGGAGCTGTTTTTT. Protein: CASSQVEAYTGELFF.

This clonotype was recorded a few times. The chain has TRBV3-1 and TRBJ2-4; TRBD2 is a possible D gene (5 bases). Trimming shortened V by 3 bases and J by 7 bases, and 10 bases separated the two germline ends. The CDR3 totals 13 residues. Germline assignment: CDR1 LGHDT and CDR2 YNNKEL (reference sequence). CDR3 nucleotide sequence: TGTGCCAGCAGCCATTCCGGGGTGAACATTCAGTACTTC. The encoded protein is CASSHSGVNIQYF.

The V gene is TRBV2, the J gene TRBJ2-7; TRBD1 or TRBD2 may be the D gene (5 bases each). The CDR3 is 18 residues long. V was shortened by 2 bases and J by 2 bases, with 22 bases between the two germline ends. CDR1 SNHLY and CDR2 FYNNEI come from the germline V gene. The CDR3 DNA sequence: TGTGCCAGCAGTGAACACGGCGCGGAAGGGGAAGCGGCCTACGAGCAGTACTTC. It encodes CASSEHGAEGEAAYEQYF.

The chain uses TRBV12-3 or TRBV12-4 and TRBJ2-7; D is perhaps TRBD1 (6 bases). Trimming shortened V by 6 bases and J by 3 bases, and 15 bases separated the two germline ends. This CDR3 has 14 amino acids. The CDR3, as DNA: TGTGCCAGCAGCCCAGGGGATGGGTTCTACGAGCAGTACTTC. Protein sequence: CASSPGDGFYEQYF.

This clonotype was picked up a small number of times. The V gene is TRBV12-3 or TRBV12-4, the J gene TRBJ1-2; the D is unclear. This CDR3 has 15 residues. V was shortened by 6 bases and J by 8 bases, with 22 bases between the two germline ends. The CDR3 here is CASSANVDMATGYTF. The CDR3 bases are TGTGCCAGCAGCGCCAACGTAGATATGGCTACGGGCTACACCTTC.

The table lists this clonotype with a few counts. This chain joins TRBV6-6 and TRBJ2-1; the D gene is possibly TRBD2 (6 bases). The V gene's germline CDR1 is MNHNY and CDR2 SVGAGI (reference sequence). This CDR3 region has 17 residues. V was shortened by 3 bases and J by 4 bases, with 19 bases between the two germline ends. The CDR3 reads CASSYGRGIRPYNEQFF. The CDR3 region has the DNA TGTGCCAGCAGTTATGGTCGGGGGATCCGCCCGTACAATGAGCAGTTCTTC.

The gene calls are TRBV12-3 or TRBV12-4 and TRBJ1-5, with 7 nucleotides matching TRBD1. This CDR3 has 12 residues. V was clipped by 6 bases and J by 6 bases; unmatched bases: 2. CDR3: CASSTGVQPQHF. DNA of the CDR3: TGTGCCAGCAGCACAGGGGTTCAGCCCCAGCATTTT.

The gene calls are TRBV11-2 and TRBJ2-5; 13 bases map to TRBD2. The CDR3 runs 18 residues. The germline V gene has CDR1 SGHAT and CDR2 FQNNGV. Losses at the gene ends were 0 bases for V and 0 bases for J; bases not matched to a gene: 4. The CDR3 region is CASSLELAGGPDQETQYF. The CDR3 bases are TGTGCCAGCAGCTTAGAACTAGCGGGGGGGCCAGACCAAGAGACCCAGTACTTC. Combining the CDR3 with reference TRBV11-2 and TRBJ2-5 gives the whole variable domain EAGVAQSPRYKIIEKRQSVAFWCNPISGHATLYWYQQILGQGPKLLIQFQNNGVVDDSQLPKDRFSAERLKGVDSTLKIQPAKLEDSAVYLCASSLELAGGPDQETQYFGPGTRLLVL.

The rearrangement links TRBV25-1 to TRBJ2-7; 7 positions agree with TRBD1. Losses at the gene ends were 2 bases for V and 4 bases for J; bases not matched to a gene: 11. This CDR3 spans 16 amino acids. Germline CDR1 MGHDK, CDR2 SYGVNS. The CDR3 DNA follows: TGTGCCAGCAGTGAACTAGGCCAGGGGGTCGGGTACGAGCAGTACTTC. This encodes CASSELGQGVGYEQYF.

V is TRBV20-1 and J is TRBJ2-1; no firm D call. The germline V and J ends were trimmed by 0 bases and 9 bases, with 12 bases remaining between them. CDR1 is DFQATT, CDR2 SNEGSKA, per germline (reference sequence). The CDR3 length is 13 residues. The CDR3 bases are TGCAGTGCTAGAGAGGCACAGCTCTCTGAGCAGTTCTTC. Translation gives CSAREAQLSEQFF.

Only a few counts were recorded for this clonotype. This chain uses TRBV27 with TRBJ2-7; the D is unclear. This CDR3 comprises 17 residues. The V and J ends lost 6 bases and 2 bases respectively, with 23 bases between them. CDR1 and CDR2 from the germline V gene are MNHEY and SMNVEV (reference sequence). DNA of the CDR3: TGTGCCAGCAGGAGGCCCGCGGACGGAACCGGGCCCTACGAGCAGTACTTC. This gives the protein CASRRPADGTGPYEQYF.

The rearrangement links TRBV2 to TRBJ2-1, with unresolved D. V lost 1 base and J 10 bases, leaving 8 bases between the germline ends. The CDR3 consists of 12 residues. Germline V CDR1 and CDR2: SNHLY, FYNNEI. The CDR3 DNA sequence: TGTGCCAGCAGTGAAGTCTTCGGAGAGCAGTTCTTC. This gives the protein CASSEVFGEQFF.

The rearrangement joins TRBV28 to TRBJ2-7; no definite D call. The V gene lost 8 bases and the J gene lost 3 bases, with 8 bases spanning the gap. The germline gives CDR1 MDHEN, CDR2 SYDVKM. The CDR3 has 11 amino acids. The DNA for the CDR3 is TGTGCCAGCTACTCAAACTACGAGCAGTACTTC. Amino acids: CASYSNYEQYF.

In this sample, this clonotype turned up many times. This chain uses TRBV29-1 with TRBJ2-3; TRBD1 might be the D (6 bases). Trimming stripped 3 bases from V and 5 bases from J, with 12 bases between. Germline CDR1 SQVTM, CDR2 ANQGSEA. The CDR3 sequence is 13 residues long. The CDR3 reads CSVESGGGDTQYF. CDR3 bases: TGCAGCGTTGAGAGTGGGGGCGGAGATACGCAGTATTTT.

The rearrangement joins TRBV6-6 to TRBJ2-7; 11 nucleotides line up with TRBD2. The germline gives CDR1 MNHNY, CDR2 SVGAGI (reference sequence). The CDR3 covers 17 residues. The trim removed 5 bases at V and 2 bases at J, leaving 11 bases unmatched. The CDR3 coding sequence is TGTGCCAGCAGTCACCCTCTGACTAGCGGGGCTCCCTACGAGCAGTACTTC. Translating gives CASSHPLTSGAPYEQYF.

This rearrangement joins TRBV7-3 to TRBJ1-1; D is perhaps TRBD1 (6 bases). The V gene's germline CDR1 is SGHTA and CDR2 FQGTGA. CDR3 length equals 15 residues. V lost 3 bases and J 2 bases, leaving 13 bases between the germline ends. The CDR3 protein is CASSFGPGVNTEAFF. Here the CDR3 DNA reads TGTGCCAGCAGCTTCGGCCCAGGGGTAAACACTGAAGCTTTCTTT.

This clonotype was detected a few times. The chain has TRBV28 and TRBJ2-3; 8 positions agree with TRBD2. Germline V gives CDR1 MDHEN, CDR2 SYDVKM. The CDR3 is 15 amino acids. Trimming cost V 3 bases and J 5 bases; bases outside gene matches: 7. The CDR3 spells CASSFNGRGRDTQYF. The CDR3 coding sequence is TGTGCCAGCAGTTTCAACGGGAGGGGGAGAGATACGCAGTATTTT. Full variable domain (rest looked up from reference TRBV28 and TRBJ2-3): DVKVTQSSRYLVKRTGEKVFLECVQDMDHENMFWYRQDPGLGLRLIYFSYDVKMKEKGDIPEGYSVSREKKERFSLILESASTNQTSMYLCASSFNGRGRDTQYFGPGTRLTVL.

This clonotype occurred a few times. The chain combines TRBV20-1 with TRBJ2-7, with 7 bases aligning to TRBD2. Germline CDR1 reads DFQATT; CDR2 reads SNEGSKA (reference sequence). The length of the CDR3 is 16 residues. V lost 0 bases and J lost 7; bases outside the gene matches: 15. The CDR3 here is CSARDRSREAGREQYF. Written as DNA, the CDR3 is TGCAGTGCTAGAGATAGATCTCGGGAGGCGGGGAGGGAGCAGTACTTC.

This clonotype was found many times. This CDR3 reads CASSWTSGQETQYF. The CDR3 region has the DNA TGCGCCAGCAGCTGGACTAGCGGTCAAGAGACCCAGTACTTC. The rearrangement joins TRBV4-1 to TRBJ2-5; 10 bases are a match to TRBD2. The germline V gene encodes CDR1 MGHRA and CDR2 YSYEKL. V lost 5 bases to trimming and J lost 2 bases; unmatched junction nucleotides: 2. This CDR3 is 14 amino acids long.

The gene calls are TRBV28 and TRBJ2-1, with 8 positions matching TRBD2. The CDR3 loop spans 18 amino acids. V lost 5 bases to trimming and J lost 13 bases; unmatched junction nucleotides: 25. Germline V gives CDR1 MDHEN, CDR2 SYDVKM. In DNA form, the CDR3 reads TGTGCCAGCAGTCCCCGGGGGGGCCCTTCGTACCGAAAAGAGACCCAGTTCTTC. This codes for CASSPRGGPSYRKETQFF.